These 22 T cell receptor beta chains share one sample of origin, sequenced in a study of radiotherapy plus CTLA-4 blockade in lung cancer. Measured with immunoSEQ multiplex PCR; TCRdb has only the in-frame clones, and not every one. Among about 77,000 clones listed, nearly 75% were seen once. The material sequenced was peripheral blood, taken from a patient treated with radiotherapy plus ipilimumab. These receptors were collected from a human donor with non-small cell lung cancer whose response to radiotherapy plus ipilimumab could not be evaluated.

The V gene is TRBV27, the J gene TRBJ1-5; D not resolved. This CDR3 contains 13 residues. CDR1 and CDR2 from the germline V gene are MNHEY and SMNVEV (reference sequence). V shed 10 bases and J shed 3 bases, with 13 bases lying between them. The CDR3 protein is CATSLRHNQPQHF. The CDR3 bases are TGTGCCACCTCCCTGAGACACAATCAGCCCCAGCATTTT.

V and J are TRBV5-1 and TRBJ1-1; perhaps TRBD1 as D (6 bases). V lost 1 base, J lost 1 base, and 11 bases lay in between. Germline CDR1 reads SGHRS; CDR2 reads YFSETQ. The CDR3 extends over 15 amino acids. The CDR3 sequence is CASSLRGGQNTEAFF. The CDR3 bases are TGCGCCAGCAGCTTGAGGGGGGGCCAGAACACTGAAGCTTTCTTT.

The chain combines TRBV6-5 with TRBJ2-7; 8 nucleotides match TRBD1. The CDR3 has 13 amino acids. In germline, CDR1 is MNHEY, CDR2 SVGAGI. V trimming: 6 bases; J trimming: 5 bases; junction bases outside the gene matches: 6. The CDR3 here is CASSRGLSDEQYF. Here the CDR3 DNA reads TGTGCCAGCAGCAGGGGGCTATCAGACGAGCAGTACTTC.

The chain carries TRBV6-5 and TRBJ1-1, with 8 bases aligning to TRBD1. J was trimmed by 11 bases and V by 2 bases; bases with no gene match: 10. Germline V gene lookup returns CDR1 MNHEY and CDR2 SVGAGI. This CDR3 has 14 residues. CDR3 protein: CASSYPGQGSGAFF. The DNA of the CDR3 is TGTGCCAGCAGTTACCCAGGACAGGGATCGGGGGCTTTCTTT.

The genes are TRBV6-5 and TRBJ2-7; 10 bases map to TRBD2. The CDR3 sequence is 14 residues long. V shed 2 bases and J 5 bases; nucleotides not matched to a gene: 3. Germline V gene lookup returns CDR1 MNHEY and CDR2 SVGAGI. CDR3 DNA: TGTGCCAGCAGTTACGCTAGCGGGAGCGACGAGCAGTACTTC. As protein: CASSYASGSDEQYF.

The chain links TRBV18 to TRBJ1-2; D is possibly TRBD1 (6 bases). Germline V gene lookup returns CDR1 KGHSH and CDR2 LQKENI. The CDR3 is 15 amino acids. Trimming took off 2 bases at V and 7 bases at J, with 17 bases between the two ends. The CDR3 loop reads CASSPGETGYGGYTF. CDR3 nucleotide sequence: TGTGCCAGCTCACCAGGAGAAACAGGGTACGGTGGCTACACCTTC.

The J gene is TRBJ2-1, the V gene TRBV18; 9 bases fit TRBD1. V lost 2 bases, J lost 9 bases, and 8 bases stayed unmatched. The CDR3 is 15 amino acids. Per the germline V gene, CDR1 is KGHSH and CDR2 is LQKENI. This CDR3 is CASSPDGTGLGEQFF. CDR3 nucleotides: TGTGCCAGCTCACCAGATGGGACAGGGTTAGGTGAGCAGTTCTTC. Full variable domain (rest looked up from reference TRBV18 and TRBJ2-1): NAGVMQNPRHLVRRRGQEARLRCSPMKGHSHVYWYRQLPEEGLKFMVYLQKENIIDESGMPKERFSAEFPKEGPSILRIQQVVRGDSAAYFCASSPDGTGLGEQFFGPGTRLTVL.

V gene TRBV5-1 combines with J gene TRBJ2-7; possibly TRBD1 for D (6 bases). V shed 7 bases and J shed 4 bases, with 15 bases lying between them. Germline-derived CDR1 and CDR2 are SGHRS and YFSETQ. The CDR3 length is 13 residues. CDR3 coding DNA: TGCGCCAGCGGAACAGGGTCGGGGTACGAGCAGTACTTC. Amino acids: CASGTGSGYEQYF.

V usage is TRBV6-1 and J usage is TRBJ1-2, with D possibly TRBD1 on 5 matching bases. The V and J ends lost 5 bases and 5 bases respectively, with 15 bases between them. CDR1 and CDR2 from the germline V gene are MNHNS and SASEGT. The CDR3 consists of 14 residues. This CDR3 is CASSHQTVGYGYTF. CDR3 in DNA: TGTGCCAGCAGTCACCAGACAGTTGGGTATGGCTACACCTTC.

In the case of this clone: The sample contains more than one DNA sequence encoding this CDR3. The chain combines TRBV19 with TRBJ2-7; a weak D match, TRBD1 (5 bases). Germline V gene lookup returns CDR1 LNHDA and CDR2 SQIVND (reference sequence). V was pared by 3 bases and J by 1 base, with 10 bases between. This CDR3 comprises 14 residues. The CDR3 bases are TGTGCCAGTAGTATCGGCAGGGCTTCCTACGAGCAGTACTTC. Translating gives CASSIGRASYEQYF.

V and J are TRBV28 and TRBJ2-7; 10 bases match TRBD1. Germline V gene lookup returns CDR1 MDHEN and CDR2 SYDVKM. V gave up 6 bases and J gave up 2 bases; unmatched junction bases: 16. The CDR3 is made up of 18 amino acids. CDR3 region: CASRPGTGDFKLTYEQYF. DNA for the CDR3: TGTGCCAGCAGACCCGGGACAGGGGACTTTAAACTAACCTACGAGCAGTACTTC.

This clone was found a few times. This chain joins TRBV5-4 and TRBJ1-5; 7 nucleotides align to TRBD1. CDR1 is SGHNT, CDR2 YYREEE, per germline (reference sequence). The V and J ends lost 4 bases and 0 bases, in that order; junction bases with no gene match: 4. The length of the CDR3 is 15 residues. The CDR3, as DNA: TGTGCCAGCAGCCAGACAGGGAGTAGCAATCAGCCCCAGCATTTT. It codes for CASSQTGSSNQPQHF.

About this clone: Different DNA sequences within this sample yield the same CDR3. The chain employs TRBV5-1 and TRBJ2-5; possibly TRBD2 for D (6 bases). This CDR3 region has 13 residues. The germline CDR1 and CDR2 sequences are SGHRS and YFSETQ. The V end lost 0 bases, the J end lost 4 bases, and 7 bases lay between the germline ends. The DNA of the CDR3 is TGCGCCAGCAGCTTGGCCGGGGGAGAGACCCAGTACTTC. It translates to CASSLAGGETQYF.

This clone was recorded only once. The chain recombines TRBV5-1 with TRBJ2-3; 7 bases agree with TRBD2. Per germline, CDR1 SGHRS and CDR2 YFSETQ. The CDR3 has 16 residues. V gave up 1 base and J gave up 1 base; unmatched junction bases: 6. The CDR3 loop reads CASSLYGGGGTDTQYF. The CDR3 nucleotides read TGCGCCAGCAGCTTGTATGGCGGGGGAGGCACAGATACGCAGTATTTT.

The chain recombines TRBV6-6 with TRBJ1-5, with 8 nucleotides matching TRBD1. The V gene's germline CDR1 is MNHNY and CDR2 SVGAGI (reference sequence). The CDR3 is 14 amino acids. The V segment lost 6 bases and the J segment 6 bases; nucleotides outside the gene matches: 7. CDR3 nucleotide sequence: TGTGCCAGCAGACCGACAGGGGAGGGTCAGCCCCAGCATTTT. It is translated as CASRPTGEGQPQHF.

This chain links TRBV28 with TRBJ2-6, with D maybe TRBD2 (6 bases). The V gene's germline CDR1 is MDHEN and CDR2 SYDVKM. CDR3 length: 14 amino acids. The V and J ends lost 7 bases and 3 bases respectively, with 10 bases between them. CDR3 DNA: TGTGCCAGCAACTCGGGAGTTGGGGCCAACGTCCTGACTTTC. Its protein is CASNSGVGANVLTF.

This clone came up a few times. V is TRBV18 and J is TRBJ2-1; 9 bases are shared with TRBD2. The CDR3 is 15 amino acids. Germline CDR1 reads KGHSH; CDR2 reads LQKENI. Germline trimming cut 1 base from V and 3 bases from J; bases unmatched to any gene: 1. The CDR3 sequence is CASSPLAGDYNEQFF. For the CDR3, the DNA is TGTGCCAGCTCACCACTAGCGGGAGACTACAATGAGCAGTTCTTC.

This chain uses TRBV7-9 with TRBJ2-1; 15 nucleotides match TRBD2. CDR1 and CDR2 from the germline V gene are SEHNR and FQNEAQ (reference sequence). J lost 4 bases, V lost 5 bases, and 6 bases had no gene match. This CDR3 contains 17 residues. For the CDR3, the DNA is TGTGCCAGCAGCCCCTGGGGACTAGCGGGGGGTTACAATGAGCAGTTCTTC. It specifies CASSPWGLAGGYNEQFF.

This clone was found once. The chain uses TRBV9 and TRBJ2-2, with D maybe TRBD2 (6 bases). V lost 0 bases and J lost 8, with 11 bases in between. This CDR3 comprises 14 residues. Germline-derived CDR1 and CDR2 are SGDLS and YYNGEE. CDR3 residues: CASSVGGSGGELFF. CDR3 sequence (DNA): TGTGCCAGCAGCGTAGGAGGTAGCGGAGGGGAGCTGTTTTTT.

This chain joins TRBV25-1 and TRBJ1-4, with D possibly being TRBD1 (5 bases). Trimming stripped 7 bases from V and 1 base from J, with 10 bases between. CDR1 and CDR2 from the germline V gene are MGHDK and SYGVNS. The CDR3 runs 14 residues. The CDR3 DNA is TGTGCCAGCACGTCCCAGGGAACTAATGAAAAACTGTTTTTT. Translation gives CASTSQGTNEKLFF.

About this clone: The junction does not match germline at one end; this may be a read error. The V and J genes are TRBV5-4 and TRBJ1-1, with 8 bases fitting TRBD1. The CDR3 extends over 14 amino acids. Per the germline V gene, CDR1 is SGHNT and CDR2 is YYREEE (reference sequence). CDR3 in DNA: TGCGCCAGCAGCCAAGAACGGACAGGGATAAAAGCTTTCTTT. Amino acid sequence: CASSQERTGIKAFF.

A note on this clone: Its ends do not fully match the called genes, so a read error is possible. Other DNA variants within this sample encode the same CDR3. This chain links TRBV30 with TRBJ2-5, with a weak D call TRBD1 (5 bases). The germline V gene has CDR1 GTSNPN and CDR2 SVGIG (reference sequence). This CDR3 region has 13 residues. The CDR3 DNA is TGTGCTTGGAAGGTGCAGGGTGGGGAGACCCAGTACTTC. Protein product: CAWKVQGGETQYF.